This T cell receptor (beta chain) was sequenced during a study of shared clonotypes between healthy human individuals. At the level of the study: Contributing individuals were a couple of females and a few males aged 18 to 49.

Broader study findings: Several donors held about 5% of naive CD4 clonotypes in common. Lower generation probabilities were found for non-shared clonotypes than for those shared by all four donors.

Only CD45RO-negative cells positively selected for CCR7 counted as naive CD8 cells, so terminally differentiated effector memory CD45RA+ cells were excluded. Note on this clone: Its antigen is not identified.

Replicate PCRs for sorted subsets used 200 ng DNA; this equaled tens of thousands of T cell genomes. TCRdb's copy holds only in-frame clones and misses some; the assay was immunoSEQ multiplex PCR. The sample has under 850,000 clones, 80% to 95% seen once. Per germline, CDR1 SGHRS and CDR2 YFSETQ. The CDR3 totals 16 residues. Trimming at V came to 2 bases and at J to 5 bases, leaving 8 bases not matched to a gene. The chain employs TRBV5-1 and TRBJ2-5; 11 bases agree with TRBD1. The sequencing input was naive CD8+ T cells sorted from blood. The receptor comes from a young man in good health. The CDR3 reads CASSFWDRGNGETQYF. CDR3 in DNA: TGCGCCAGCAGCTTTTGGGACAGGGGGAACGGTGAGACCCAGTACTTC.